A single sample gave rise to the 18 T cell receptor beta chains below, sequenced in a study of T cells after posttransplantation cyclophosphamide. Assay used: immunoSEQ multiplex PCR; TCRdb lists only in-frame clones, some missing. The data contain around 23,000 clones, about 76% of them singletons. The sequencing input was memory CD4+ T cells sorted from PBMCs. The receptors come from a woman in her fifties or sixties in good health, CMV-negative, and a related stem cell transplant donor.

The V call is TRBV15, the J call TRBJ2-7, with TRBD2 identical over 10 bases. Germline V gene data show CDR1 as LNHNV and CDR2 as YYDKDF (reference sequence). The CDR3 runs 14 residues. Germline trimming cut 5 bases from V and 2 bases from J; bases unmatched to any gene: 3. CDR3 sequence (DNA): TGTGCCACCAGCTCGGGACTAGCGACCTACGAGCAGTACTTC. Translation gives CATSSGLATYEQYF.

The chain uses TRBV5-6 and TRBJ2-5, with D perhaps matching TRBD2 (6 bases). Germline V gene data show CDR1 as SGHDT and CDR2 as YYEEEE. The CDR3 runs 14 residues. Trimming took 4 bases from V and 2 from J, leaving 12 bases between them. Here the CDR3 DNA reads TGTGCCAGCAGCCCGACTAGATTTCAAGAGACCCAGTACTTC. It specifies CASSPTRFQETQYF.

The V call is TRBV6-5, the J call TRBJ1-2, with TRBD1 matching over 7 bases. The germline CDR1 and CDR2 sequences are MNHEY and SVGAGI. Trimming cost V 2 bases and J 8 bases; bases outside gene matches: 5. The CDR3 consists of 13 residues. Here the CDR3 reads CASSYRQGGGYTF. CDR3 nucleotides: TGTGCCAGCAGTTACAGACAGGGTGGAGGCTACACCTTC.

This chain connects TRBV10-3 to TRBJ1-5; 7 bases match TRBD1. The CDR3 totals 12 residues. The V segment lost 7 bases and the J segment 9 bases; nucleotides outside the gene matches: 6. The V gene's germline CDR1 is ENHRY and CDR2 SYGVKD. CDR3 in amino acids: CAIKGAGRPQHF. For the CDR3, the DNA is TGTGCCATCAAGGGGGCCGGGAGGCCCCAGCATTTT.

The V call is TRBV2, the J call TRBJ2-3; 13 positions match TRBD2. V trimming: 7 bases; J trimming: 6 bases; junction bases outside the gene matches: 10. The CDR3 is 16 residues long. Germline CDR1 SNHLY, CDR2 FYNNEI. As DNA, the CDR3 is TGTGCCAGCATCGGACTAGCGGGGGCCAGGCGGGATACGCAGTATTTT. This codes for CASIGLAGARRDTQYF.

This chain links TRBV5-1 with TRBJ1-4; D is perhaps TRBD1 (6 bases). There are 16 residues in the CDR3. Germline lookup yields CDR1 SGHRS and CDR2 YFSETQ. V shed 3 bases and J shed 5 bases, with 17 bases lying between them. Written as DNA, the CDR3 is TGCGCCAGCAGCTGGGGGCTTGGGTCCGGAAATGAAAAACTGTTTTTT. Translated, it gives CASSWGLGSGNEKLFF. The entire variable domain, with the rest obtained from reference TRBV5-1 and TRBJ1-4, is as follows: KAGVTQTPRYLIKTRGQQVTLSCSPISGHRSVSWYQQTPGQGLQFLFEYFSETQRNKGNFPGRFSGRQFSNSRSEMNVSTLELGDSALYLCASSWGLGSGNEKLFFGSGTQLSVL.

This clone appeared a few times. The chain links TRBV4-1 to TRBJ1-1; D not certain. Trimming shortened V by 3 bases and J by 5 bases, and 10 bases separated the two germline ends. The CDR3 loop spans 13 amino acids. Germline V CDR1 and CDR2: MGHRA, YSYEKL. CDR3 DNA sequence: TGCGCCAGCAGCCAGCCCCTTAGAACTGAAGCTTTCTTT. The encoded protein is CASSQPLRTEAFF.

This rearrangement joins TRBV18 to TRBJ1-5, with D maybe TRBD1 (5 bases). The V and J ends lost 3 bases and 6 bases respectively, with 15 bases between them. The CDR3 extends over 15 amino acids. Germline-derived CDR1 and CDR2 are KGHSH and LQKENI. The CDR3 sequence: CASSPLRQGGQPQHF. The CDR3 bases are TGTGCCAGCTCACCCCTGAGGCAGGGAGGTCAGCCCCAGCATTTT.

The rearrangement joins TRBV12-5 to TRBJ2-2; weak D call: TRBD2 (5 bases). CDR3 size: 16 residues. The V and J ends lost 4 bases and 3 bases respectively, with 15 bases between them. Germline CDR1 LGHNT, CDR2 FRNRAP. This CDR3 reads CASGSYEGFDTGELFF. Here the CDR3 DNA reads TGTGCTAGTGGTTCCTATGAGGGCTTCGACACCGGGGAGCTGTTTTTT.

This chain joins TRBV4-3 and TRBJ2-1; no reliable D call. Trimming took off 1 base at V and 0 bases at J, with 10 bases between the two ends. The CDR3 contains 16 residues. CDR1 is LGHNA, CDR2 YSLEER, per germline. CDR3 amino acids: CASSQAPSRSYNEQFF. As DNA, the CDR3 is TGCGCCAGCAGCCAAGCCCCCTCCCGCTCCTACAATGAGCAGTTCTTC.

In this sample, this clone turned up a few times. The gene calls are TRBV27 and TRBJ1-3, with no clear D. V lost 6 bases to trimming and J lost 0 bases, with 9 bases between them. This CDR3 is built from 14 residues. Germline assignment: CDR1 MNHEY and CDR2 SMNVEV (reference sequence). CDR3 nucleotides: TGTGCCAGCAGACCTGCAGGCTCTGGAAACACCATATATTTT. Its translation is CASRPAGSGNTIYF.

V and J are TRBV29-1 and TRBJ2-7, with 8 bases identical to TRBD1. CDR1 and CDR2 (germline): SQVTM, ANQGSEA. The CDR3 loop spans 13 amino acids. V lost 4 bases and J lost 2; bases outside the gene matches: 4. CDR3 residues: CSVATGDTYEQYF. For the CDR3, the DNA is TGCAGCGTTGCGACAGGGGATACCTACGAGCAGTACTTC.

Worth noting for this clone: The same CDR3 arises from other DNA sequences in this sample as well. The chain uses TRBV7-8 and TRBJ2-7; possibly TRBD1 for D (5 bases). Germline CDR1 is SGHVS and CDR2 is FQNEAQ. V was pared by 5 bases and J by 3 bases, with 17 bases between. The CDR3 is 15 residues long. The CDR3 region has the DNA TGTGCCAGCAGCCTGAGAACAGGTTCTAACTACGAGCAGTACTTC. Translation: CASSLRTGSNYEQYF.

This chain connects TRBV7-2 to TRBJ1-2; D not certain. Germline CDR1 reads SGHTA; CDR2 reads FQGNSA. The CDR3 consists of 12 residues. V was clipped by 1 base and J by 8 bases, with 8 bases between them. CDR3 sequence reads: CASSLVSFGYTF. DNA for the CDR3: TGTGCCAGCAGCTTAGTTAGCTTCGGCTACACCTTC.

V gene TRBV7-2 combines with J gene TRBJ2-5, with 10 bases aligning to TRBD2. The CDR3 runs 16 residues. The V gene end was trimmed by 2 bases and the J gene end by 1 base; junction bases not matched to a gene: 4. CDR1 is SGHTA, CDR2 FQGNSA, per germline. CDR3 in DNA: TGTGCCAGCAGCTTATCTAGCGGGGGAGGCCAAGAGACCCAGTACTTC. Its translation: CASSLSSGGGQETQYF.

The J gene is TRBJ2-1, the V gene TRBV7-9; 12 nucleotides line up with TRBD2. This CDR3 comprises 19 residues. The ends lost 3 bases at V and 2 bases at J; junction bases unmatched: 11. CDR1 and CDR2 (germline): SEHNR, FQNEAQ (reference sequence). The CDR3 protein is CASSFGASGGAATYNEQFF. The CDR3 DNA follows: TGTGCCAGCAGCTTTGGTGCTAGCGGGGGGGCGGCAACCTACAATGAGCAGTTCTTC.

The chain joins TRBV28 to TRBJ2-7; 12 nucleotides agree with TRBD2. Trimming at V came to 8 bases and at J to 3 bases, leaving 5 bases not matched to a gene. The V gene's germline CDR1 is MDHEN and CDR2 SYDVKM. The CDR3 consists of 14 residues. This chain's CDR3 is CASSGTSGFYEQYF. CDR3 nucleotides: TGTGCCAGCTCCGGGACTAGCGGGTTCTACGAGCAGTACTTC.

The V gene is TRBV7-2, the J gene TRBJ2-7; a weak D match, TRBD1 (6 bases). The CDR3 is made up of 13 amino acids. The germline V gene encodes CDR1 SGHTA and CDR2 FQGNSA. V lost 3 bases and J 2 bases, leaving 8 bases between the germline ends. CDR3 nucleotide sequence: TGTGCCAGCAGCTTCCGGGACACCTACGAGCAGTACTTC. Its translation is CASSFRDTYEQYF.